This T cell receptor (beta chain) was identified during a study of T cells after yellow fever vaccination. V gave up 6 bases and J gave up 2 bases, with 17 bases separating them. Germline V gives CDR1 KGHSH, CDR2 LQKENI. The CDR3 has 17 residues. Using its own MiXCR run on the 5' RACE reads, TCRdb lists one record per CDR3 protein. The sample holds some 320,000 distinct CDR3 sequences, about 10% seen once. The clonotype originates from a man aged 18 to 29 who received the YFV17D yellow fever vaccine. The chain uses TRBV18 and TRBJ2-6; the D gene could be TRBD1 or TRBD2 (5 bases each). Sequencing was performed on CD4+ T cells sorted from PBMCs, taken 5 days after the yellow fever booster vaccination. CDR3 in DNA: TGTGCCAGCTCCCCCCGCAGGGCGGGCGCTGGGGCCAACGTCCTGACTTTC. It translates to CASSPRRAGAGANVLTF.